This T cell receptor (beta chain) was captured by sequencing in a study of blood T cells in healthy people across ages (dated by TCRdb to 2015 to 2017). Some background on the complete study: In model experiments, roughly one uniquely barcoded TCR beta cDNA molecule per two T cells was captured by template switching. The donors were divided into four age groups: young (average around 15 years), middle-aged (over 35), aged (62) and long-lived (roughly 82). Using the same blood draw, the study looked at two additional independent replicas of 1 million unique cDNA reads for two donors, one aged 18 to 30 and the other aged 80 or older. The study measured age-related changes in TCR beta repertoire diversity using deep sequencing normalized with unique cDNA molecular identifiers. To avoid experimental bias, donors of different ages were randomly spread across the sequencing lanes.

The CDR3 sequence holds 12 residues, the cysteine and phenylalanine included. The entry retains the CDR3 DNA only, 36 bases that are in frame from base 1. The germline V gene yields SNHLY for CDR1 and FYNNEI for CDR2. The junction shows trimming of 8 bases on V and 1 base on J, plus 8 bases between the germline ends. General study outcomes and caveats: Bulk unsorted PBMC profiling prevented conclusive comparison of naive and antigen-experienced compartments. Donor CMV infection status was unknown, potentially confounding age-related changes in expanded clonotypes. Compared with the aged group, the long-lived group had more naive CD4+ T cells, fewer expanded clones and increased TCR diversity, a pattern suggesting age selection. Observed TCR beta diversity per million T cells fell roughly linearly with age, and a significant reduction was already apparent by age roughly 40. Estimates of total diversity from one million sequenced T cells were regarded as lower bounds and underestimates. The percentage of naive T cells measured by flow cytometry correlated strongly with observed TCR beta diversity.

The donors were some 36 Caucasian individuals from Russia, aged roughly 6 to 100 years, who were systemically healthy. Ten milliliters of peripheral blood were drawn from each donor into EDTA-treated Vacutainer tubes. Ficoll-Paque density-gradient centrifugation was used to isolate PBMCs, with at least 7 million obtained per sample. Total RNA was extracted from PBMCs with Trizol reagent, with at least 5 micrograms obtained per sample. Naive CD45RAhigh/CD27high T cell percentages were measured by flow cytometry on a PBMC aliquot from every donor. In regard to this clonotype: Its target antigen remains unknown. No base quality information exists; no much larger clone differs at one position.

The method was 5' RACE. Sequencing used an Illumina HiSeq 2500. The second PCR ran for roughly 7 to 11 cycles and used a J-beta primer mix along with a sample-barcoded 5' primer. Each TCR beta cDNA molecule received a unique molecular identifier from a template-switch 5' adaptor carrying 12 random nucleotides. At least 2.5 million CDR3-containing paired-end reads were obtained from each sample. First-strand cDNA synthesis was performed from all RNA using the Mint cDNA synthesis kit, with priming by a TRBC-specific oligonucleotide. All cDNA was treated with uracil-DNA glycosylase and then went through a first 18-cycle PCR with the universal primers M1SS and BC2_uni_R. As for the original processing: Normalization of each sample was performed by random selection of 1 million high-quality reads, each carrying a distinct molecular identifier. Instead of being binned into consensus sequences, reads with shared molecular identifiers were discarded. MiTCR, run with a Q25 quality threshold and the strictest error-elimination algorithm, handled CDR3 identification, clonotype clustering and error correction. A nonparametric unseen species model with Euler transformation was used to estimate a lower bound on total TCR beta diversity. TCRdb took the public reads, trimmed them with fastp at Q25, ran MiXCR for clone calling and kept in-frame beta chains. Merged by CDR3 protein, the rows form single entries marked with the most common genes and DNA. TCRdb, not the original authors, processed these V and J calls. Recorded for this sample are some 1.4 million distinct CDR3 sequences; around 42% of them occurred a single time. Of the sample, roughly 8.2% falls within the top ten clones.

What was sequenced was blood. Recombination linked TRBV2 to TRBJ1-2, and TRBD1 may be the D gene, going by 5 matching bases. The origin of this receptor is a woman aged 18-29 years in good health. The DNA sequence follows: TGTGCCAGCGGAGGGGATAACTATGGCTACACCTTC. Its product reads: CASGGDNYGYTF. Reference TRBV2 and TRBJ1-2 proteins supply the regions before and after the CDR3; the full variable domain is: EPEVTQTPSHQVTQMGQEVILRCVPISNHLYFYWYRQILGQKVEFLVSFYNNEISEKSEIFDDQFSVERPDGSNFTLKIRSTKLEDSAMYFCASGGDNYGYTFGSGTRLTVV.